A single sample is the source of the 29 T cell receptor beta chains below, sequenced in a study of shared clonotypes between healthy human individuals. Measured with immunoSEQ multiplex PCR; TCRdb has only the in-frame clones, and not every one. The sample contains 2,100,000 or so clones, 90% to 96% of which appear only once. Sample: naive CD4+ T cells sorted from blood. Sample subset: CD45RA+ positively selected. These receptor sequences come from a man aged 18 to 30 in good health.

The chain couples TRBV11-2 to TRBJ2-7, with D perhaps given as TRBD1 or TRBD2 (6 bases each). The CDR3 is 15 residues long. Germline-derived CDR1 and CDR2 are SGHAT and FQNNGV. Trimming removed 1 base from V and 7 bases from J, with 17 bases in between. The CDR3 region is CASSLVSGGGREQYF. In nucleotides, the CDR3 is TGTGCCAGCAGCTTAGTATCAGGAGGGGGGCGGGAGCAGTACTTC.

The chain combines TRBV7-9 with TRBJ2-7, with 8 bases lining up with TRBD1. V was clipped by 5 bases and J by 1 base; unmatched bases: 7. The V gene's germline CDR1 is SEHNR and CDR2 FQNEAQ (reference sequence). The CDR3 is 15 residues long. The CDR3 nucleotides read TGTGCCAGCAGCCGAGTGGACAGGGCTTCCTACGAGCAGTACTTC. It codes for CASSRVDRASYEQYF.

This clone was observed a single time. V and J are TRBV18 and TRBJ2-5, with 9 bases that match TRBD2. V trimming: 8 bases; J trimming: 2 bases; junction bases outside the gene matches: 3. The CDR3 covers 13 residues. CDR1 is KGHSH and CDR2 is LQKENI in the germline V gene. CDR3 sequence (DNA): TGTGCCAGCGCGGGGGGGCAACAAGAGACCCAGTACTTC. Its translation: CASAGGQQETQYF.

The V gene is TRBV4-3, the J gene TRBJ2-3, with 12 positions matching TRBD2. The germline V gene encodes CDR1 LGHNA and CDR2 YSLEER. V gave up 4 bases and J gave up 6 bases; unmatched junction bases: 11. The CDR3 sequence is 17 residues long. CDR3 in amino acids: CASSPAGATSGSDTQYF. In DNA, the CDR3 is TGCGCCAGCAGCCCAGCTGGGGCGACTAGCGGGAGCGATACGCAGTATTTT.

The chain carries TRBV6-1 and TRBJ2-7, with 12 bases that match TRBD2. The CDR3 totals 15 residues. After removal of 7 bases from V and 6 bases from J, the junction contained 10 bases not matched to a gene. Germline V lookup: CDR1 MNHNS, CDR2 SASEGT. DNA for the CDR3: TGTGCCAGCACTCTAGCGGGAGGGCCGGCGATCGAGCAGTACTTC. Its protein product is CASTLAGGPAIEQYF.

Comment on this clone: At the DNA level, this CDR3 is encoded by other sequences in the same sample as well. The chain recombines TRBV5-6 with TRBJ2-7, with TRBD1 matching over 8 bases. The CDR3 length is 14 residues. The germline gives CDR1 SGHDT, CDR2 YYEEEE. After removal of 0 bases from V and 3 bases from J, the junction contained 2 bases not matched to a gene. CDR3 residues: CASSLGRGRYEQYF. CDR3 DNA sequence: TGTGCCAGCAGCTTGGGCAGGGGGCGCTACGAGCAGTACTTC. Supplemented by reference TRBV5-6 and TRBJ2-7, the full variable domain reads DAGVTQSPTHLIKTRGQQVTLRCSPKSGHDTVSWYQQALGQGPQFIFQYYEEEERQRGNFPDRFSGHQFPNYSSELNVNALLLGDSALYLCASSLGRGRYEQYFGPGTRLTVT.

The chain uses TRBV11-2 and TRBJ2-6; D is unclear. The CDR3 totals 14 residues. The V gene lost 1 base and the J gene lost 2 bases, with 3 bases spanning the gap. Germline V gives CDR1 SGHAT, CDR2 FQNNGV. CDR3 bases: TGTGCCAGCAGCTTAGTTCCTGGGGCCAACGTCCTGACTTTC. Its protein product is CASSLVPGANVLTF.

The chain uses TRBV28 and TRBJ1-5; 8 bases align to TRBD1. Trimming removed 4 bases from V and 4 bases from J; junction bases left unmatched: 3. CDR1 and CDR2 (germline): MDHEN, SYDVKM. The CDR3 runs to 14 residues. CDR3 coding DNA: TGTGCCAGCAGTTGGGGACAGGATAATCAGCCCCAGCATTTT. Encoded protein: CASSWGQDNQPQHF.

This clone was found once. The V gene is TRBV12-2, the J gene TRBJ2-3; TRBD2 is the table's D call, not checked against the DNA. TRBV12-2 represents a pseudogene. The CDR3 loop spans 15 amino acids. CDR3 in DNA: TGTGCAAGTCGCCCCCAGGGAGGGGACACAGATACGCAGTATTTT. Translated: CASRPQGGDTDTQYF.

Concerning this clone: This same CDR3 is encoded by further DNA sequences in the sample. The chain links TRBV5-6 to TRBJ1-4; TRBD1 agrees at 7 bases. The CDR3 is 14 residues long. V dropped 2 bases and J dropped 8; count of bases not matched to a gene: 6. Germline loops: CDR1 SGHDT, CDR2 YYEEEE. The CDR3: CASSLRQGSEKLFF. Written as DNA, the CDR3 is TGTGCCAGCAGCTTAAGACAGGGAAGCGAAAAACTGTTTTTT.

The V call is TRBV6-5, the J call TRBJ1-2; D unresolved. V lost 6 bases and J 5 bases, leaving 16 bases between the germline ends. Looked up from germline, CDR1 is MNHEY and CDR2 is SVGAGI. The CDR3 has 14 residues. For the CDR3, the DNA is TGTGCCAGCAGCCAGTTCGGGATTGGATATGGCTACACCTTC. Translated: CASSQFGIGYGYTF.

The chain is built from TRBV5-6 and TRBJ1-4; D gene uncertain. Trimming left V 1 base short and J 4 bases short, with 11 bases between. CDR1 and CDR2 from the germline V gene are SGHDT and YYEEEE. The CDR3 runs 15 residues. CDR3 residues: CASSLYKLFNEKLFF. Written as DNA, the CDR3 is TGTGCCAGCAGCTTGTACAAGCTTTTTAATGAAAAACTGTTTTTT. The full variable domain, completed using reference TRBV5-6 and TRBJ1-4, is DAGVTQSPTHLIKTRGQQVTLRCSPKSGHDTVSWYQQALGQGPQFIFQYYEEEERQRGNFPDRFSGHQFPNYSSELNVNALLLGDSALYLCASSLYKLFNEKLFFGSGTQLSVL.

To note about this clone: Other DNA sequences in this specimen translate into the identical CDR3. The CDR3 spells CASSLGRGTDTQYF. The CDR3 DNA is TGCGCCAGCAGCTTGGGGAGGGGCACAGATACGCAGTATTTT. The V call is TRBV5-1, the J call TRBJ2-3; possible D gene TRBD2, 6 bases. CDR1 is SGHRS and CDR2 is YFSETQ in the germline V gene. The CDR3 consists of 14 residues. V was trimmed by 0 bases and J by 1 base, leaving 6 bases between them.

This chain connects TRBV5-6 to TRBJ2-3; D assignment may be TRBD1 or TRBD2 (5 bases each). Trimming removed 5 bases from V and 5 bases from J, with 9 bases in between. This CDR3 has 12 residues. Looked up from germline, CDR1 is SGHDT and CDR2 is YYEEEE. DNA for the CDR3: TGTGCCAGCAGACTGAGGGGAGATACGCAGTATTTT. Translation gives CASRLRGDTQYF.

This CDR3 is CASSKDGSDTQYF. CDR3 DNA sequence: TGCGCCAGCAGCAAGGACGGCTCAGATACGCAGTATTTT. V gene TRBV5-1 combines with J gene TRBJ2-3; D remains ambiguous. Germline CDR1 reads SGHRS; CDR2 reads YFSETQ. The CDR3 has 13 amino acids. V was pared by 4 bases and J by 4 bases, with 10 bases between.

The gene calls are TRBV6-6 and TRBJ2-7, with D perhaps TRBD2 (6 bases). CDR3 length: 14 amino acids. Looked up from germline, CDR1 is MNHNY and CDR2 is SVGAGI (reference sequence). Trimming pared 2 bases from V and 1 base from J, leaving 9 bases between. DNA for the CDR3: TGTGCCAGCAGTTACGTCGCGGGGTCCTACGAGCAGTACTTC. Its translation is CASSYVAGSYEQYF.

This CDR3 is CASSLKVWWTGETQYF. The CDR3 DNA follows: TGTGCCAGCAGCTTGAAGGTATGGTGGACGGGGGAGACCCAGTACTTC. The chain carries TRBV5-8 and TRBJ2-5; tentatively, D is TRBD2 (5 bases). Germline V CDR1 and CDR2: SGHTS, YDEGEE. The V end lost 1 base, the J end lost 5 bases, and 18 bases lay between the germline ends. The CDR3 length is 16 residues.

CDR3 loop: CASSFDRGGYNEQFF. The CDR3 DNA is TGTGCCAGCAGCTTCGACAGGGGGGGGTACAATGAGCAGTTCTTC. This sequence joins TRBV7-8 and TRBJ2-1; TRBD1 matches 9 bases. The ends lost 3 bases at V and 4 bases at J; junction bases unmatched: 4. This CDR3 is built from 15 residues. Per germline, CDR1 SGHVS and CDR2 FQNEAQ.

The rearrangement joins TRBV10-1 to TRBJ2-5; 12 positions match TRBD1. After removal of 6 bases from V and 0 bases from J, the junction contained 8 bases not matched to a gene. The CDR3 runs to 17 residues. Germline V gene lookup returns CDR1 WNHNN and CDR2 SYGVQD (reference sequence). The CDR3 DNA reads TGCGCCAGCAGACCCGGGACAGGGGGCCTGTACCAAGAGACCCAGTACTTC. This translates into CASRPGTGGLYQETQYF.

This CDR3 is CASVLGHEQYF. DNA for the CDR3: TGTGCCAGCGTTCTAGGGCACGAGCAGTACTTC. The chain combines TRBV6-5 with TRBJ2-7; D is unclear. CDR3 length: 11 amino acids. V shed 8 bases and J shed 5 bases, with 10 bases lying between them. Germline CDR1 MNHEY, CDR2 SVGAGI.

This clone appeared once. The CDR3 nucleotides read TGTGCTAGTGGTTTGGTCTTGGACTGGAACTCTGGAAACACCATATATTTT. Translated: CASGLVLDWNSGNTIYF. The V call is TRBV12-5, the J call TRBJ1-3; D call uncertain. Germline-derived CDR1 and CDR2 are LGHNT and FRNRAP. This CDR3 is 17 amino acids long. Trimming left V 0 bases short and J 0 bases short, with 12 bases between.

The chain combines TRBV5-1 with TRBJ2-7, with 8 bases that match TRBD1. The germline gives CDR1 SGHRS, CDR2 YFSETQ. V dropped 4 bases and J dropped 6; count of bases not matched to a gene: 6. The CDR3 runs to 13 residues. The CDR3 DNA sequence: TGCGCCAGCAGCCTGCGGACAGGGATCGAGCAGTACTTC. It specifies CASSLRTGIEQYF.

The V and J genes are TRBV27 and TRBJ1-6; perhaps TRBD1 as D (5 bases). V was clipped by 4 bases and J by 10 bases, with 17 bases between them. CDR1 and CDR2 from the germline V gene are MNHEY and SMNVEV (reference sequence). The CDR3 totals 15 residues. This CDR3 reads CASSSGDVGISPLHF. In DNA, the CDR3 is TGTGCCAGCAGTTCCGGGGACGTAGGGATCTCACCCCTCCACTTT.

Turning to this clone: Other DNA sequences in this sample translate to the same CDR3. The gene calls are TRBV19 and TRBJ1-5; D remains ambiguous. CDR3 size: 13 residues. Trimming took off 5 bases at V and 2 bases at J, with 7 bases between the two ends. Germline V gene lookup returns CDR1 LNHDA and CDR2 SQIVND (reference sequence). This chain's CDR3 is CASSWTGNQPQHF. CDR3 nucleotides: TGTGCCAGTAGTTGGACCGGCAATCAGCCCCAGCATTTT.

The gene calls are TRBV5-6 and TRBJ1-3; D gene ambiguous. V was clipped by 4 bases and J by 3 bases, with 14 bases between them. Germline V CDR1 and CDR2: SGHDT, YYEEEE. This CDR3 is 15 amino acids long. The CDR3 loop reads CASSDGQAFGNTIYF. CDR3 nucleotides: TGTGCCAGCAGCGACGGGCAGGCCTTTGGAAACACCATATATTTT.

The V call is TRBV5-6, the J call TRBJ2-7; TRBD2 agrees at 7 bases. Trimming at V came to 4 bases and at J to 0 bases, leaving 13 bases not matched to a gene. This CDR3 has 17 amino acids. Per the germline V gene, CDR1 is SGHDT and CDR2 is YYEEEE. CDR3 sequence reads: CASSALSGTPLSYEQYF. The CDR3 DNA reads as TGTGCCAGCAGCGCACTGAGCGGGACCCCGCTCTCCTACGAGCAGTACTTC. The full variable domain, with the rest looked up from reference TRBV5-6 and TRBJ2-7, is DAGVTQSPTHLIKTRGQQVTLRCSPKSGHDTVSWYQQALGQGPQFIFQYYEEEERQRGNFPDRFSGHQFPNYSSELNVNALLLGDSALYLCASSALSGTPLSYEQYFGPGTRLTVT.

DNA for the CDR3: TGTGCCAGCAGTAGGGGCTCGGGAGTGAACACTGAAGCTTTCTTT. Amino acid sequence: CASSRGSGVNTEAFF. The rearrangement links TRBV6-6 to TRBJ1-1; maybe TRBD1 (5 bases). CDR1 is MNHNY, CDR2 SVGAGI, per germline (reference sequence). The V gene lost 5 bases and the J gene lost 0 bases, with 13 bases spanning the gap. This CDR3 has 15 amino acids.

V gene TRBV6-4 combines with J gene TRBJ2-7; D not certain. This CDR3 has 10 amino acids. V was trimmed by 3 bases and J by 4 bases, leaving 1 base between them. Germline V gene data show CDR1 as MRHNA and CDR2 as SNTAGT. The CDR3 DNA follows: TGTGCCAGCAGTGAGTACGAGCAGTACTTC. Translated: CASSEYEQYF.

Concerning this clone itself: Additional DNA sequences in this sample encode the identical CDR3. The J gene is TRBJ1-2, the V gene TRBV6-5; 9 bases fit TRBD1. The junction had 5 bases not matched to a gene; V was cut back by 4 bases and J by 5 bases. This CDR3 spans 14 amino acids. Germline loops: CDR1 MNHEY, CDR2 SVGAGI. CDR3 nucleotide sequence: TGTGCCAGCAGTTCCGGACAGGGGAGGTATGGCTACACCTTC. It translates to CASSSGQGRYGYTF.